This T cell receptor beta chain was captured in a study of PD-L1 blockade in urothelial cancer. Study-level results: Pretreatment clonality of the blood TCR repertoire below the median was predictive of superior survival. For durable-benefit patients, tumor-associated blood clones expanded more at 3 weeks.

Described time point: pretreatment peripheral blood. Locally advanced or metastatic urothelial carcinoma affected all patients. A word on this clone: What it binds is not known.

Germline V CDR1 and CDR2: ENHRY, SYGVKD. J lost 5 bases, V lost 0 bases, and 15 bases had no gene match. This CDR3 is built from 19 residues. The data were produced by immunoSEQ multiplex PCR, yet TCRdb's version contains in-frame clones alone and is incomplete. This sample has roughly 120,000 clones; approximately 84% occur once, and the top ten carry 2.5% to 4%. The material was PBMCs, obtained around atezolizumab (anti-PD-L1) treatment. The clonotype was recovered from a man aged 50 to 60 with urothelial cancer. The rearrangement uses TRBV10-3 and TRBJ2-1; 8 bases match TRBD2. CDR3: CAISESKQPVLAGHNEQFF. In DNA, the CDR3 is TGTGCCATCAGTGAGTCGAAACAGCCTGTTCTAGCGGGCCACAATGAGCAGTTCTTC.